This T cell receptor (beta chain) was sequenced during a study of CD8 T cells in ankylosing spondylitis. Germline assignment: CDR1 SGDLS and CDR2 YYNGEE. CDR3 length: 15 residues. V lost 0 bases, J lost 3 bases, and 2 bases stayed unmatched. MiXCR, applied by TCRdb to the 5' RACE reads, yields one record per CDR3 protein. Of more than 35,000 distinct CDR3 sequences listed, 2.5% to 3% were seen once; the top ten hold over 4%. Study results and limitations: Earlier authors reported some of these motif variants in reactive arthritis synovial fluid and blood.

This clonotype came up many times. The antigen is not known. The source material was blood, either unsorted or a sorted T cell fraction (not recorded which). The chain couples TRBV9 to TRBJ2-3; TRBD2 agrees at 9 bases. The TCR was taken from a male donor with ankylosing spondylitis or in good health (not recorded which). This chain's CDR3 is CASSVALAGTDTQYF. The CDR3 coding sequence is TGTGCCAGCAGCGTAGCGCTAGCGGGAACAGATACGCAGTATTTT.